The 9 T cell receptor beta chains presented below share a single source sample, sequenced in a study of blood T cell repertoires in COVID-19. The protocol was immunoSEQ multiplex PCR, while the TCRdb copy is restricted to in-frame clones and leaves out a portion. The sample has under 200,000 clones, about 88% seen once. Sequenced sample: peripheral blood. The receptors stem from a man aged 18 to 30 with acute or convalescent COVID-19.

This chain connects TRBV19 to TRBJ2-6; D might be TRBD1 (6 bases). Trimming removed 4 bases at V and 0 bases at J, with 13 bases between. This CDR3 spans 17 amino acids. Germline values: CDR1 LNHDA, CDR2 SQIVND (reference sequence). The DNA for the CDR3 is TGTGCCAGTAGTAACGAGGGACACAACTCTGGGGCCAACGTCCTGACTTTC. It is translated as CASSNEGHNSGANVLTF.

The chain uses TRBV18 and TRBJ2-1, with TRBD2 matching over 8 bases. The CDR3 contains 17 residues. V gave up 4 bases and J gave up 5 bases; unmatched junction bases: 13. CDR1 and CDR2 (germline): KGHSH, LQKENI. The CDR3 bases are TGTGCCAGCTCACACCGGATAGCGGGGCGCGCTAACAATGAGCAGTTCTTC. It is translated as CASSHRIAGRANNEQFF.

This sequence joins TRBV6-5 and TRBJ1-2; no definite D call. Germline V gives CDR1 MNHEY, CDR2 SVGAGI. V was shortened by 10 bases and J by 1 base, with 16 bases between the two germline ends. The CDR3 has 14 residues. CDR3 sequence reads: CATFAEVINYGYTF. The CDR3 coding sequence is TGTGCCACCTTCGCTGAGGTTATTAACTATGGCTACACCTTC.

This chain connects TRBV7-2 to TRBJ2-3, with D unresolved. Germline CDR1 SGHTA, CDR2 FQGNSA. The ends were cut back, 6 bases at V and 6 bases at J, with 16 bases in the middle. The CDR3 extends over 14 amino acids. CDR3 in amino acids: CASSFTQVVDTQYF. As DNA, the CDR3 is TGTGCCAGCAGTTTCACCCAGGTAGTGGATACGCAGTATTTT.

CDR3 nucleotides: TGTGCCACCGGTCAAGCGGGGTTAGTAGATACGCAGTATTTT. This codes for CATGQAGLVDTQYF. The V and J genes are TRBV24-1 and TRBJ2-3; 7 positions match TRBD2. CDR1 and CDR2 (germline): KGHDR, SFDVKD. V trimming: 9 bases; J trimming: 5 bases; junction bases outside the gene matches: 10. The CDR3 consists of 14 residues.

This clone was seen more than once but under ten times. The J gene is TRBJ2-2, the V gene TRBV25-1, with D tentatively TRBD1 (6 bases). The CDR3 is 14 amino acids. Deletions cut 4 bases from V and 4 bases from J, with 10 bases between. Looked up from germline, CDR1 is MGHDK and CDR2 is SYGVNS. The CDR3 DNA sequence: TGTGCCAGCAGTGGGGGACAATTCACCGGGGAGCTGTTTTTT. Its translation is CASSGGQFTGELFF.

The genes are TRBV4-1 and TRBJ1-1, with D uncertain. Trimming took 4 bases from V and 4 from J, leaving 13 bases between them. Per germline, CDR1 MGHRA and CDR2 YSYEKL. The CDR3 spans 14 residues. DNA for the CDR3: TGCGCCAGCAGCCGAACCTCAGAGGCCACTGAAGCTTTCTTT. Its protein product is CASSRTSEATEAFF.

The chain employs TRBV6-5 and TRBJ1-1; D perhaps matches TRBD1 (5 bases). This CDR3 has 15 amino acids. Deletions cut 5 bases from V and 2 bases from J, with 15 bases between. CDR1 and CDR2 (germline): MNHEY, SVGAGI. The CDR3 DNA reads as TGTGCCAGCAGTCCAACGACAGTTTCCAACACTGAAGCTTTCTTT. It encodes CASSPTTVSNTEAFF.

Here the CDR3 reads CASSQDRGGVMNTEAFF. Written as DNA, the CDR3 is TGTGCCAGCAGCCAAGATCGAGGAGGGGTCATGAACACTGAAGCTTTCTTT. The rearrangement uses TRBV14 and TRBJ1-1, with D tentatively TRBD1 (5 bases). The germline CDR1 and CDR2 sequences are SGHDN and FVKESK. Trimming cost V 0 bases and J 0 bases, with 14 bases left between them. This CDR3 is built from 17 residues.